This T cell receptor beta chain originates from a study of T-cell reconstitution after alpha-beta-depleted transplantation in children. V lost 8 bases to trimming and J lost 2 bases, with 11 bases between them. Germline CDR1 and CDR2: SGHRS and YFSETQ. This CDR3 has 13 residues. Preparation of the TCRbeta library was carried out with unique molecular identifiers. TCRdb fed the PCR reads into MiXCR, producing one record per CDR3 protein. The table lists around 800,000 distinct CDR3 sequences, about 15% of them singletons. Study-level points and caveats: Reported findings indicate that, about two months after transplant, alpha-beta T cells came from several hundred expanded clones, which were derived from non-depleted graft cells. Some patients showed high day-60 TCRbeta diversity, which derived from surviving recipient T cells and thymic progenitors. When one year had passed after transplant, most T-cell counts and diversity came from newly produced T cells.

In its sample, this clonotype was seen many times. The target antigen is unknown. This clonotype originated in a male patient younger than 18 who had a stem cell transplant for acute lymphoblastic leukemia, so the T cells may come from the graft donor. V usage is TRBV5-1 and J usage is TRBJ2-4; possibly TRBD1 for D (5 bases). The specimen was PBMCs, mostly from graft donor cells, collected 360 days after TCRalphabeta/CD19-depleted stem cell transplant. The CDR3 reads CASRGGTKNIQYF. As DNA, the CDR3 is TGCGCCAGTAGGGGCGGAACCAAAAACATTCAGTACTTC.